This T cell receptor beta chain derives from a study of cytomegalovirus exposure and HLA in healthy donors. Overall study findings and caveats: Later analysis identified a missense DCLRE1C variant that was linked to TCR beta V- and J-gene trimming.

With respect to this clone: The target antigen is unknown.

The PCR made use of 60 Vbeta and 13 Jbeta primers. The data were produced by immunoSEQ multiplex PCR, yet TCRdb's version contains in-frame clones alone and is incomplete. The top ten hold about 1.5% of the sample, which has 130,000 or so clones, 70% to 90% seen once. Samples came from healthy bone marrow donors. Whereas donors were nominally healthy upon sampling, unrecorded immune exposures were probable. The sequenced sample consisted of PBMCs. The source of this sequence is a middle-aged man in good health and CMV-seronegative.

The chain's CDR3 is CASSTRVEEKLFF. In nucleotides, the CDR3 is TGTGCCAGCAGTACCAGGGTAGAGGAAAAACTGTTTTTT. The V call is TRBV28, the J call TRBJ1-4; D may be TRBD1 (5 bases). Germline V lookup: CDR1 MDHEN, CDR2 SYDVKM. V gave up 5 bases and J gave up 8 bases, with 12 bases separating them. The CDR3 sequence is 13 residues long.